This TCR beta chain was identified in a study of graft-versus-host responses after intestinal transplantation. General study results and limits: Declines in HvG clones occurring early post-transplant were associated with peak circulating GvH clone levels. Present in recipient marrow, GvH clones included some that appeared first in ileum or blood.

CDR1 is GTSNPN and CDR2 is SVGIG in the germline V gene (reference sequence). The CDR3 sequence is 14 residues long. The V end was cut by 1 base, the J end by 4 bases, with 12 bases between. Assay: immunoSEQ multiplex PCR; the TCRdb copy retains only in-frame clones and omits some. The table lists 130,000 to 150,000 clones, 92% of them singletons, with 0.19% in the top ten. Regarding this clone: The antigen is unknown.

This receptor was taken from a human donor who received an intestinal transplant. Material: unstimulated CD4+ T cells sorted from spleen or lymph node cells, obtained before intestinal transplant. V gene TRBV30 combines with J gene TRBJ2-3, with a weak D call TRBD1 (6 bases). Here the CDR3 reads CAWSGSSGADTQYF. The CDR3 nucleotides read TGTGCCTGGAGTGGTAGCTCAGGGGCAGATACGCAGTATTTT.